A selection of T cell receptor beta chains follows, all from one sample in a study of T cells in Graves' hyperthyroidism and ophthalmopathy. TCRdb itself ran the multiplex PCR reads through MiXCR, one entry per CDR3 protein. The sample lists roughly 170,000 distinct CDR3 sequences; over 15% were seen once. The sample was blood. The receptors here all came from a woman in her fifties or sixties with Graves' hyperthyroidism. CDR3s include the opening cysteine and the closing phenylalanine or tryptophan. D genes are given only for firm matches. Clone size appears in some rows only: once, few, many, or a class for an expanded clone.

v_call	d_call	clone_size	j_call	cdr3_length	cdr3_aa	cdr3_nt
TRBV20-1	NA	many	TRBJ1-1	13	CSAWMLSNTEAFF	TGCAGTGCTTGGATGTTATCGAACACTGAAGCTTTCTTT
TRBV4-2	TRBD1	many	TRBJ1-2	15	CASSQEPGTAYGYTF	TGTGCCAGCAGCCAAGAACCCGGGACAGCCTATGGCTACACCTTC
TRBV4-2	NA	few	TRBJ1-2	13	CASSQDPGDGYTF	TGTGCCAGCAGCCAAGATCCAGGGGATGGCTACACCTTC
TRBV7-9	NA	many	TRBJ2-5	16	CASSPNLVAVKESQYF	TGTGCCAGCAGCCCAAATCTGGTAGCGGTCAAAGAGTCCCAGTACTTC
TRBV13	NA	NA	TRBJ1-1	13	CASRGGVWPEAFF	TGTGCCAGCCGAGGGGGAGTATGGCCTGAAGCTTTCTTT
TRBV12-3/TRBV12-4	NA	NA	TRBJ1-1	14	CASSAGHDGTEAFF	TGTGCCAGCAGTGCGGGCCACGATGGCACTGAAGCTTTCTTT
TRBV9	TRBD1	NA	TRBJ2-3	15	CASSPVGTGDVTQYF	TGTGCCAGCAGCCCAGTGGGGACAGGAGACGTTACGCAGTATTTT
TRBV9	TRBD1	many	TRBJ1-6	14	CASSVATGGSPLHF	TGTGCCAGCAGCGTAGCGACAGGGGGTTCACCCCTCCACTTT
TRBV19	NA	few	TRBJ1-3	9	CASGNTIYF	TGTGCCAGCGGAAACACCATATATTTT
TRBV9	TRBD2	many	TRBJ2-7	18	CASSSEGAVRGDDYEQYF	TGTGCCAGCAGCTCCGAGGGAGCCGTTCGGGGGGACGACTACGAGCAGTACTTC
TRBV27	TRBD1	many	TRBJ1-2	13	CASAPTGVRGYTF	TGTGCCAGCGCGCCCACAGGGGTGCGAGGCTACACCTTC
TRBV18	TRBD2	few	TRBJ2-1	15	CASSPFGGSYNEQFF	TGTGCCAGCTCACCATTCGGGGGGTCGTACAATGAGCAGTTCTTC
TRBV28	NA	many	TRBJ1-1	12	CASSSPTGEAFF	TGTGCCAGCAGCTCCCCGACTGGTGAAGCTTTCTTT
TRBV3-1	NA	many	TRBJ1-2	14	CASSQVSALRGYTF	TGTGCCAGCAGCCAAGTGAGCGCCCTGCGCGGCTACACCTTC
TRBV5-1	NA	many	TRBJ2-6	15	CASSLLSSGANVLTF	TGCGCCAGCAGCTTGTTAAGCTCTGGGGCCAACGTCCTGACTTTC
TRBV11-1	TRBD1	many	TRBJ2-5	21	CASSPPPGTGGLGFGEETQYF	TGTGCCAGCAGCCCTCCACCCGGGACAGGGGGCCTCGGGTTCGGGGAGGAGACCCAGTACTTC
TRBV27	NA	many	TRBJ1-2	12	CASSLQGNGYTF	TGTGCCAGCAGTTTACAAGGGAATGGCTACACCTTC
TRBV5-1	NA	many	TRBJ2-1	15	CASSLIRASYNEQFF	TGCGCCAGCAGCTTGATAAGGGCCTCCTACAATGAGCAGTTCTTC
TRBV4-1	TRBD1	NA	TRBJ1-1	17	CASSQIILRGRKTEAFF	TGCGCCAGCAGCCAAATAATATTAAGGGGGCGTAAAACTGAAGCTTTCTTT
TRBV18	NA	many	TRBJ2-7	16	CASSPPLGRNSYEQYF	TGTGCCAGCTCACCACCGCTAGGGAGAAATTCCTACGAGCAGTACTTC
TRBV7-9	NA	NA	TRBJ2-1	15	CASSLSPGGTREQFF	TGTGCCAGCAGCTTATCCCCGGGGGGCACGCGTGAGCAGTTCTTC
TRBV11-3	NA	many	TRBJ2-2	14	CASSLGVGTGELFF	TGTGCCAGCAGCTTGGGGGTTGGCACCGGGGAGCTGTTTTTT
TRBV24-1	NA	NA	TRBJ2-5	13	CATSARNLETQYF	TGTGCCACCAGTGCAAGAAATTTGGAGACCCAGTACTTC
TRBV7-9	NA	many	TRBJ2-3	15	CASSDLGRTTDTQYF	TGTGCCAGCAGCGATTTAGGACGGACCACAGATACGCAGTATTTT
TRBV28	TRBD1	few	TRBJ1-2	14	CASSWTGRNYGYTF	TGTGCCAGCAGTTGGACAGGGCGAAACTATGGCTACACCTTC
TRBV5-1	NA	few	TRBJ2-6	18	CASSPQYGSYSGANVLTF	TGCGCCAGCAGCCCCCAATACGGATCCTACTCTGGGGCCAACGTCCTGACTTTC
TRBV7-2	TRBD2	many	TRBJ2-5	15	CASSFVSGGQETQYF	TGTGCCAGCAGCTTTGTTAGCGGGGGTCAAGAGACCCAGTACTTC
TRBV9	TRBD1	NA	TRBJ1-2	15	CASSVGTGGRYGYTF	TGTGCCAGCAGCGTAGGGACAGGGGGCCGCTATGGCTACACCTTC
TRBV6-5	TRBD2	many	TRBJ2-2	17	CASSYREGGANTGELFF	TGTGCCAGCAGTTACCGGGAGGGGGGCGCGAACACCGGGGAGCTGTTTTTT
TRBV28	NA	NA	TRBJ1-2	13	CASSITGNYGYTF	TGTGCCAGCAGTATAACAGGGAACTATGGCTACACCTTC
TRBV11-2	NA	many	TRBJ1-5	14	CASSSGHSNQPQHF	TGTGCCAGCAGCTCCGGTCATAGCAATCAGCCCCAGCATTTT
TRBV7-9	TRBD1	many	TRBJ1-2	14	CASSRQGSNYGYTF	TGTGCCAGCAGCCGACAGGGCTCTAACTATGGCTACACCTTC
TRBV7-8	TRBD2	NA	TRBJ2-3	14	CASSLELAGDTQYF	TGTGCCAGCAGCTTAGAATTAGCGGGAGACACGCAGTATTTT
TRBV20-1	NA	many	TRBJ2-4	15	CSASLQNLAKNIQYF	TGCAGTGCTAGTTTACAGAACTTAGCCAAAAACATTCAGTACTTC
TRBV19	TRBD1	many	TRBJ1-1	15	CASSTPRGRYTEAFF	TGTGCCAGTAGTACCCCTAGGGGGCGTTACACTGAAGCTTTCTTT
TRBV28	NA	NA	TRBJ1-5	16	CASILGGFRGNQPQHF	TGTGCCAGCATCCTGGGAGGGTTTAGGGGCAATCAGCCCCAGCATTTT
TRBV7-8	TRBD2	many	TRBJ2-3	15	CASSPERDSTDTQYF	TGTGCCAGCAGTCCTGAGCGGGACAGCACAGATACGCAGTATTTT
TRBV19	NA	few	TRBJ1-6	16	CASTQTGSSYNSPLHF	TGTGCCAGTACCCAGACGGGCAGCTCCTATAATTCACCCCTCCACTTT
TRBV18	NA	many	TRBJ2-5	11	CASSPQETQYF	TGTGCCAGCAGTCCCCAAGAGACCCAGTACTTC
TRBV6-2/TRBV6-3	NA	many	TRBJ2-5	16	CASSSLYRRYQETQYF	TGTGCCAGCAGTTCCCTCTACAGGCGGTACCAAGAGACCCAGTACTTC
TRBV6-6	TRBD2	many	TRBJ2-3	15	CASSYGGVGVNTQYF	TGTGCCAGCAGTTACGGGGGGGTGGGGGTAAATACGCAGTATTTT
TRBV6-5	NA	many	TRBJ1-2	14	CASSYSNTNYGYTF	TGTGCCAGCAGTTACTCTAATACTAACTATGGCTACACCTTC
TRBV20-1	NA	many	TRBJ2-7	13	CSAPLGGSYEQYF	TGCAGTGCTCCATTAGGGGGATCCTACGAGCAGTACTTC
TRBV24-1	NA	many	TRBJ2-3	14	CATSRDTSTDTQYF	TGTGCCACCAGTCGGGATACTAGCACAGATACGCAGTATTTT
TRBV20-1	TRBD1	many	TRBJ1-5	14	CSARGTGIHQPQHF	TGCAGTGCTAGAGGGACAGGGATCCATCAGCCCCAGCATTTT
TRBV20-1	NA	many	TRBJ1-2	17	CSAPLGLVELSVGGYTF	TGCAGTGCTCCACTTGGGCTTGTCGAATTGTCAGTGGGCGGCTACACCTTC
TRBV7-2	NA	many	TRBJ1-1	14	CASSSQGGVTEAFF	TGTGCCAGCAGCTCACAGGGTGGGGTCACTGAAGCTTTCTTT
TRBV7-9	NA	many	TRBJ2-6	16	CASSRGTGSGANVLTF	TGTGCCAGCAGCCGCGGTACAGGGTCCGGGGCCAACGTCCTGACTTTC
TRBV6-1	TRBD1	many	TRBJ2-2	18	CASSESWGQGADTGELFF	TGTGCCAGCAGTGAGAGTTGGGGACAGGGGGCTGACACCGGGGAGCTGTTTTTT